The 32 T cell receptor beta chains below come from one sample, sequenced in a study of PD-1 and CTLA-4 blockade in melanoma. Some clones are missing from TCRdb's copy, which holds only in-frame ones; the method was immunoSEQ multiplex PCR. In the table there are 15,000 to 20,000 clones, around 70% of which are singletons. The sample was CD8+ T cells from peripheral blood, taken before anti-PD-1 treatment. The receptors originated from a human donor with melanoma.

This clone has just a few counts. The genes are TRBV6-5 and TRBJ2-3; D gene unclear. V dropped 3 bases and J dropped 1 base, with 5 bases sitting between them. The CDR3 consists of 13 residues. Germline-derived CDR1 and CDR2 are MNHEY and SVGAGI. CDR3 sequence: CASSYYGTDTQYF. DNA for the CDR3: TGTGCCAGCAGTTATTATGGCACAGATACGCAGTATTTT.

The chain uses TRBV29-1 and TRBJ2-3, with a weak D call TRBD2 (5 bases). The CDR3 is 15 residues long. V dropped 3 bases and J dropped 3 bases, with 16 bases sitting between them. Germline CDR1 and CDR2: SQVTM and ANQGSEA. CDR3 in amino acids: CSVEDWGEGTDTQYF. The CDR3 DNA reads TGCAGCGTTGAGGACTGGGGAGAAGGAACAGATACGCAGTATTTT.

This chain links TRBV19 with TRBJ1-5; D may be TRBD1 (6 bases). The V end was cut by 4 bases, the J end by 5 bases, with 18 bases between. Germline CDR1 reads LNHDA; CDR2 reads SQIVND (reference sequence). The CDR3 extends over 16 amino acids. CDR3 amino acids: CASSTGQGPWDQPQHF. CDR3 coding DNA: TGTGCCAGTAGTACGGGACAAGGGCCCTGGGATCAGCCCCAGCATTTT.

This chain joins TRBV6-5 and TRBJ2-7, with no clear D. The V and J ends lost 0 bases and 4 bases respectively, with 10 bases between them. The CDR3 contains 14 residues. Germline-derived CDR1 and CDR2 are MNHEY and SVGAGI. CDR3 bases: TGTGCCAGCAGTTACTCTGACGGAGCTTACGAGCAGTACTTC. It yields the protein CASSYSDGAYEQYF.

The chain uses TRBV5-1 and TRBJ2-7, with 9 nucleotides matching TRBD2. V lost 2 bases to trimming and J lost 1 base; unmatched junction nucleotides: 7. The CDR3 runs 16 residues. Germline V gives CDR1 SGHRS, CDR2 YFSETQ. The CDR3 DNA reads TGCGCCAGCAGCTTTACTTTAGCGGGAGATTCCTACGAGCAGTACTTC. It translates to CASSFTLAGDSYEQYF.

This chain joins TRBV21-1 and TRBJ2-5; TRBD1, as called in the table, went unchecked against the DNA. TRBV21-1 is a listed pseudogene. CDR3 length: 14 residues. In DNA form, the CDR3 reads TGTGCCAGCAGCCTCCGACAGGTCCAAGAGACCCAGTACTTC. Amino acids: CASSLRQVQETQYF.

CDR3 in DNA: TGTGCCAGCAACTGGGGGGCCGGGGAGCTGTTTTTT. Its translation: CASNWGAGELFF. The gene calls are TRBV6-5 and TRBJ2-2; D might be TRBD2 (6 bases). The V end lost 7 bases, the J end lost 6 bases, and 9 bases lay between the germline ends. Per the germline V gene, CDR1 is MNHEY and CDR2 is SVGAGI. The CDR3 is 12 residues long.

The gene calls are TRBV6-6 and TRBJ1-2, with 7 bases identical to TRBD1. Germline V gene sequence: CDR1 MNHNY, CDR2 SVGAGI (reference sequence). V gave up 3 bases and J gave up 4 bases; unmatched junction bases: 8. The CDR3 is made up of 15 amino acids. CDR3 DNA sequence: TGTGCCAGCAGTTATCGGGAGGGACAGCTCTATGGCTACACCTTC. Translating gives CASSYREGQLYGYTF.

This clone came up once. J is TRBJ2-7 and V is TRBV19, with a tentative D call TRBD2 (5 bases). The ends were cut back, 5 bases at V and 4 bases at J, with 6 bases in the middle. CDR3 length equals 11 residues. CDR1 is LNHDA and CDR2 is SQIVND in the germline V gene (reference sequence). The CDR3 DNA follows: TGTGCCAGTAGTGACTATTACGAGCAGTACTTC. This translates into CASSDYYEQYF.

This clone was seen more than once but under ten times. V gene TRBV29-1 combines with J gene TRBJ2-2; 10 bases map to TRBD1. Germline-derived CDR1 and CDR2 are SQVTM and ANQGSEA. Trimming took 3 bases from V and 2 from J; bases not matched to a gene: 6. The CDR3 has 16 residues. The CDR3 bases are TGCAGCGTTGAGACCAGGGACAGGGGCAACACCGGGGAGCTGTTTTTT. Translation gives CSVETRDRGNTGELFF.

The chain uses TRBV4-1 and TRBJ1-1; 7 bases align to TRBD1. Losses at the gene ends were 5 bases for V and 0 bases for J; bases not matched to a gene: 3. CDR1 is MGHRA and CDR2 is YSYEKL in the germline V gene. The CDR3 has 14 residues. CDR3 residues: CASSYRGMNTEAFF. The CDR3 coding sequence is TGCGCCAGCAGCTACAGGGGCATGAACACTGAAGCTTTCTTT.

This chain connects TRBV4-2 to TRBJ2-7; weak D call: TRBD2 (5 bases). The V end lost 1 base, the J end lost 0 bases, and 16 bases lay between the germline ends. The germline V gene encodes CDR1 LGHNA and CDR2 YNFKEQ. This CDR3 is built from 17 residues. The DNA for the CDR3 is TGTGCCAGCAGCCAAGGGAAAGGCGGGTCCAGCTCCTACGAGCAGTACTTC. Amino acid sequence: CASSQGKGGSSSYEQYF.

V is TRBV5-1 and J is TRBJ2-7; D gene unclear. Germline CDR1 SGHRS, CDR2 YFSETQ. The V end was cut by 4 bases, the J end by 2 bases, with 7 bases between. The CDR3 contains 12 residues. CDR3: CASSLSPYEQYF. Here the CDR3 DNA reads TGCGCCAGCAGCCTCTCCCCCTACGAGCAGTACTTC.

This clone was seen a few times. This chain links TRBV28 with TRBJ2-1; D is perhaps TRBD1 or TRBD2 (5 bases each). The germline CDR1 and CDR2 sequences are MDHEN and SYDVKM. The CDR3 runs to 13 residues. The V and J ends lost 3 bases and 8 bases respectively, with 11 bases between them. The CDR3 coding sequence is TGTGCCAGCAGTTTGTTTGGGGGATATGAGCAGTTCTTC. As protein: CASSLFGGYEQFF.

The table lists this clone with a few counts. CDR3 in amino acids: CASSQGQLEQYF. The DNA for the CDR3 is TGTGCCAGCAGCCAAGGGCAACTCGAGCAGTACTTC. This chain connects TRBV7-9 to TRBJ2-7; D ambiguous. Germline loops: CDR1 SEHNR, CDR2 FQNEAQ (reference sequence). V was cut by 5 bases and J by 6 bases, with 11 bases left in between. The CDR3 consists of 12 residues.

By share of the sample, this clone is medium-sized. The chain carries TRBV2 and TRBJ1-2, with 7 bases identical to TRBD1. The ends lost 6 bases at V and 2 bases at J; junction bases unmatched: 3. Germline V gene lookup returns CDR1 SNHLY and CDR2 FYNNEI. This CDR3 has 13 residues. CDR3 residues: CASRSTGNYGYTF. The CDR3, as DNA: TGTGCCAGCAGGTCGACAGGGAACTATGGCTACACCTTC.

This clone has just a few counts. J is TRBJ1-3 and V is TRBV3-1 (or the pseudogene TRBV3-2), with D unresolved. Looked up from germline, CDR1 is LGHDT and CDR2 is YNNKEL (reference sequence). There are 15 residues in the CDR3. V was clipped by 4 bases and J by 2 bases, with 12 bases between them. CDR3 sequence: CASSPLGRAGNTIYF. CDR3 in DNA: TGTGCCAGCAGCCCGCTCGGGAGGGCTGGAAACACCATATATTTT.

The chain has TRBV13 and TRBJ2-5; D gene unclear. Germline assignment: CDR1 PRHDT and CDR2 FYEKMQ (reference sequence). This CDR3 is 14 amino acids long. With 1 base removed from V and 5 bases from J, the gap between germline ends came to 11 bases. The DNA of the CDR3 is TGTGCCAGCAGCTTAGCTGTGGCCTACGAGACCCAGTACTTC. This codes for CASSLAVAYETQYF.

This clone was detected only once. CDR3 in amino acids: CASGPLVADTQYF. The DNA of the CDR3 is TGTGCCAGCGGGCCGTTAGTCGCAGATACGCAGTATTTT. The gene calls are TRBV6-6 and TRBJ2-3, with D unclear. V gave up 8 bases and J gave up 4 bases, with 13 bases separating them. The CDR3 runs to 13 residues. The germline CDR1 and CDR2 sequences are MNHNY and SVGAGI (reference sequence).

The J gene is TRBJ2-2, the V gene TRBV19; 11 bases agree with TRBD1. The ends lost 5 bases at V and 6 bases at J; junction bases unmatched: 8. Germline values: CDR1 LNHDA, CDR2 SQIVND (reference sequence). The CDR3 length is 16 residues. The CDR3 loop is CASSPRDRGFPGELFF. The CDR3, as DNA: TGTGCCAGTAGTCCCCGGGACAGGGGGTTCCCCGGGGAGCTGTTTTTT.

This clone was seen more than once but under ten times. This rearrangement joins TRBV4-1 to TRBJ2-3; possible D gene TRBD1, 6 bases. The CDR3 runs 18 residues. The germline gives CDR1 MGHRA, CDR2 YSYEKL. V lost 0 bases, J lost 4 bases, and 20 bases lay in between. The CDR3 DNA is TGCGCCAGCAGCCAAGAGGGCCCCGGGACAAGTCTAGCAGATACGCAGTATTTT. Its translation: CASSQEGPGTSLADTQYF.

J is TRBJ2-7 and V is TRBV13, with TRBD1 identical over 11 bases. The CDR3 sequence is 15 residues long. The V gene's germline CDR1 is PRHDT and CDR2 FYEKMQ (reference sequence). The junction had 9 bases not matched to a gene; V was cut back by 5 bases and J by 6 bases. CDR3 protein: CASSPPGTGGSEQYF. CDR3 DNA sequence: TGTGCCAGCAGCCCCCCCGGGACAGGGGGATCCGAGCAGTACTTC.

The chain recombines TRBV5-8 with TRBJ2-7; D call uncertain. The V end lost 7 bases, the J end lost 0 bases, and 8 bases lay between the germline ends. Germline CDR1 is SGHTS and CDR2 is YDEGEE. This CDR3 contains 12 residues. This chain's CDR3 is CASSADSYEQYF. CDR3 coding DNA: TGTGCCAGCTCCGCCGACTCCTACGAGCAGTACTTC. The full variable domain, rest sourced from reference TRBV5-8 and TRBJ2-7, is EAGVTQSPTHLIKTRGQQATLRCSPISGHTSVYWYQQALGLGLQFLLWYDEGEERNRGNFPPRFSGRQFPNYSSELNVNALELEDSALYLCASSADSYEQYFGPGTRLTVT.

The CDR3 sequence: CASSSPEGFDEQYF. The CDR3 bases are TGTGCCAGCAGCTCCCCGGAGGGTTTCGACGAGCAGTACTTC. The chain recombines TRBV13 with TRBJ2-7; tentative D call: TRBD2 (6 bases). Per the germline V gene, CDR1 is PRHDT and CDR2 is FYEKMQ (reference sequence). The V end lost 4 bases, the J end lost 5 bases, and 15 bases lay between the germline ends. This CDR3 has 14 amino acids.

The chain has TRBV19 and TRBJ2-7; D is possibly TRBD1 or TRBD2 (6 bases each). The CDR3 covers 14 residues. Germline assignment: CDR1 LNHDA and CDR2 SQIVND (reference sequence). V lost 3 bases, J lost 6 bases, and 15 bases lay in between. The CDR3 sequence: CASSMGGTGLEQYF. The CDR3 DNA reads TGTGCCAGTAGTATGGGGGGCACAGGGCTCGAGCAGTACTTC. The full variable domain, completed using reference TRBV19 and TRBJ2-7, is DGGITQSPKYLFRKEGQNVTLSCEQNLNHDAMYWYRQDPGQGLRLIYYSQIVNDFQKGDIAEGYSVSREKKESFPLTVTSAQKNPTAFYLCASSMGGTGLEQYFGPGTRLTVT.

The rearrangement uses TRBV27 and TRBJ1-1, with 8 nucleotides matching TRBD1. Losses at the gene ends were 0 bases for V and 3 bases for J; bases not matched to a gene: 3. Germline V CDR1 and CDR2: MNHEY, SMNVEV (reference sequence). The CDR3 runs 15 residues. This CDR3 is CASSLSRTGYTEAFF. CDR3 in DNA: TGTGCCAGCAGTTTATCCCGGACAGGGTACACTGAAGCTTTCTTT.

The V gene is TRBV30, the J gene TRBJ1-3; 9 nucleotides match TRBD1. CDR1 is GTSNPN and CDR2 is SVGIG in the germline V gene (reference sequence). The CDR3 has 16 amino acids. V lost 3 bases, J lost 3 bases, and 9 bases stayed unmatched. The DNA of the CDR3 is TGTGCCTGGAGCGTACTAAACAGGGGGCTTGGAAACACCATATATTTT. This translates into CAWSVLNRGLGNTIYF.

This rearrangement joins TRBV6-5 to TRBJ2-7, with 8 bases identical to TRBD2. The J segment lost 3 bases and the V segment lost 5 bases, leaving 3 bases of the junction unmatched. The CDR3 is made up of 13 amino acids. Germline-derived CDR1 and CDR2 are MNHEY and SVGAGI. DNA for the CDR3: TGTGCCAGCAGTCCCGGGGGGGACTACGAGCAGTACTTC. The encoded protein is CASSPGGDYEQYF.

By sample fraction, this clone is medium-sized. The chain joins TRBV6-5 to TRBJ1-2; D not resolved. The germline CDR1 and CDR2 sequences are MNHEY and SVGAGI. This CDR3 region has 10 residues. With 8 bases removed from V and 4 bases from J, the gap between germline ends came to 5 bases. The CDR3 DNA reads as TGTGCCAGCCCTCCCTATGGCTACACCTTC. Translating it yields CASPPYGYTF.

The rearrangement links TRBV7-8 to TRBJ1-1; no clear D gene. Deletions cut 4 bases from V and 11 bases from J, with 11 bases between. The CDR3 contains 11 residues. The germline V gene encodes CDR1 SGHVS and CDR2 FQNEAQ. The CDR3 reads CASSSLGIAFF. The CDR3, as DNA: TGTGCCAGCAGCTCTTTGGGAATCGCTTTCTTT.

The chain couples TRBV5-4 to TRBJ1-1; D gene unclear. Trimming removed 0 bases at V and 11 bases at J, with 11 bases between. Germline V gene sequence: CDR1 SGHNT, CDR2 YYREEE (reference sequence). The CDR3 is 12 amino acids. CDR3 protein: CASSLGTGAAFF. CDR3 coding DNA: TGTGCCAGCAGCTTGGGAACCGGTGCCGCTTTCTTT.

This clone turned up a few times. The rearrangement uses TRBV19 and TRBJ1-5, with D maybe TRBD1 (6 bases). V shed 1 base and J shed 0 bases, with 13 bases lying between them. The CDR3 is made up of 17 amino acids. CDR1 is LNHDA and CDR2 is SQIVND in the germline V gene (reference sequence). CDR3 region: CASSIVGGASSNQPQHF. Written as DNA, the CDR3 is TGTGCCAGTAGTATAGTGGGGGGGGCCTCTAGCAATCAGCCCCAGCATTTT.